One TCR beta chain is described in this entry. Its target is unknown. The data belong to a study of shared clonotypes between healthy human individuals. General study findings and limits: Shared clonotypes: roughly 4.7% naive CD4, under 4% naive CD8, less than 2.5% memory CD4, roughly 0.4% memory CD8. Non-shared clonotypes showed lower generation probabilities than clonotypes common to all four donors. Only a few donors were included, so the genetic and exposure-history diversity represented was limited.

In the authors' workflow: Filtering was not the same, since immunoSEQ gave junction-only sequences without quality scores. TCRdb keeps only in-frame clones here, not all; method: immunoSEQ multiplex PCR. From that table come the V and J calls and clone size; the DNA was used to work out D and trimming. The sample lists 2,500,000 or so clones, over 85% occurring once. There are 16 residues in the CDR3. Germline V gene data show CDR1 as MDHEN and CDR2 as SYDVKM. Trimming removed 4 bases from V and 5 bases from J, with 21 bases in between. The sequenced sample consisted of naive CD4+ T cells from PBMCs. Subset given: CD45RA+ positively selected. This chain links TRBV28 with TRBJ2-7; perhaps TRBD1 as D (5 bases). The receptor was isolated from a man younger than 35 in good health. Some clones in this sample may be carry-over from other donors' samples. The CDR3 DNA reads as TGTGCCAGCAGTTCATTCTTCTTCAGGGATCGCCACGAGCAGTACTTC. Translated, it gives CASSSFFFRDRHEQYF.